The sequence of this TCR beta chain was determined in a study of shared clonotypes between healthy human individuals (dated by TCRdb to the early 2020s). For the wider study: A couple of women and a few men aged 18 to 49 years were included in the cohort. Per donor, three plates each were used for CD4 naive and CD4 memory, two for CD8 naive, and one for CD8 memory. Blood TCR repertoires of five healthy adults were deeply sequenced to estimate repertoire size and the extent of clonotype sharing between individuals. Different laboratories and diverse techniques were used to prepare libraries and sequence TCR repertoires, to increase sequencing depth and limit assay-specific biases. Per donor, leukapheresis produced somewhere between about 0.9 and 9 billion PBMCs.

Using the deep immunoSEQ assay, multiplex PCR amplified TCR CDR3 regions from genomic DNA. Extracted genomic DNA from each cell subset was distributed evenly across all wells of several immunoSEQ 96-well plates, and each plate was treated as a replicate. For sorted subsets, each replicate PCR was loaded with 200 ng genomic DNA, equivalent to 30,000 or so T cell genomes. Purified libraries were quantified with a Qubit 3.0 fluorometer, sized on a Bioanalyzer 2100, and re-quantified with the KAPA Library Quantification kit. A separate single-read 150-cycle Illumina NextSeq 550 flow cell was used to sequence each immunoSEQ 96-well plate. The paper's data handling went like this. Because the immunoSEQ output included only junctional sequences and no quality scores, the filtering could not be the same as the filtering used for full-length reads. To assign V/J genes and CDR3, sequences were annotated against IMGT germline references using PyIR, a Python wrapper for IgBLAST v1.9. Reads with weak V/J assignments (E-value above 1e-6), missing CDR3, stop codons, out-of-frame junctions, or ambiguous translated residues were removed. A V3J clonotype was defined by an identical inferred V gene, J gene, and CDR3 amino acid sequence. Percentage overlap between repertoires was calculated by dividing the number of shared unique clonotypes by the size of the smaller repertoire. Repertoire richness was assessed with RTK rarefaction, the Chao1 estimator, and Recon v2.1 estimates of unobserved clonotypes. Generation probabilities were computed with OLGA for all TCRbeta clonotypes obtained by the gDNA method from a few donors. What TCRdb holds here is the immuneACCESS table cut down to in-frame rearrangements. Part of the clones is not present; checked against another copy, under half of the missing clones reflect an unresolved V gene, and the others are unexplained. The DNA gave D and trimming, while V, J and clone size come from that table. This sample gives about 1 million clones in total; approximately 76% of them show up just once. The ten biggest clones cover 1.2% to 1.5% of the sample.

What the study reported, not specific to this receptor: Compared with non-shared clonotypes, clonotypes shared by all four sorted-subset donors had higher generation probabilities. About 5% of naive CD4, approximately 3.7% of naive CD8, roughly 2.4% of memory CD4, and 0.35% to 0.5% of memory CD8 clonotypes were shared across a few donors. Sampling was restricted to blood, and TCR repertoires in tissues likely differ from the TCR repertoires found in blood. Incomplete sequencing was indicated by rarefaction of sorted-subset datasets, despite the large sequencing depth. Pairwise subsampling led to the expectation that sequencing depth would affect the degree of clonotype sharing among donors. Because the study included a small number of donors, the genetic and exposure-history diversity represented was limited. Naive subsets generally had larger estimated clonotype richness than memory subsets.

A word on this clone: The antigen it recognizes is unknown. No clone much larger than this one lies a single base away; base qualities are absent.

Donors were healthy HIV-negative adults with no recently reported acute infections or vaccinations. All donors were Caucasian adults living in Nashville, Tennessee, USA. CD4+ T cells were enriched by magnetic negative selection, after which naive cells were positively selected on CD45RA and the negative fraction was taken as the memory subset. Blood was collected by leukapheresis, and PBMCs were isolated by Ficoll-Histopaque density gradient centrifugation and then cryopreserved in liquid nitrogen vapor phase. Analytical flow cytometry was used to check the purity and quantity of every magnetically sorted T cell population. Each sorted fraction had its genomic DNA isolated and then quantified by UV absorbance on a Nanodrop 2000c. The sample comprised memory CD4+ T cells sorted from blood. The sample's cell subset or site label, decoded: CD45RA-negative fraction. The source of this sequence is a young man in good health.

CDR3 loop: CATGEGNTDTQYF. DNA sequence: TGTGCCACCGGGGAAGGGAACACAGATACGCAGTATTTT. This chain joins TRBV6-1 to TRBJ2-3, with TRBD2 as a weak D call on 5 bases. As encoded in the germline V gene, CDR1 is MNHNS while CDR2 is SASEGT. The CDR3 starts with the cysteine, ends with the phenylalanine, and has 13 residues. Just CDR3 DNA is preserved here, 39 bases in frame from base 1. A distance of 13 bases separates the germline ends of V and J, which lose 10 bases and 2 bases respectively.